Listed below are T cell receptor beta chains from one sample, sequenced in a study of OX40 agonist ivuxolimab in advanced cancers. Generated by immunoSEQ multiplex PCR, the TCRdb table keeps only in-frame clones and is missing some. Found here are tens of thousands of clones, around 82% of them singletons; the top ten hold 3.5% to 4.5%. This material consisted of CD4+ or CD8+ T cells sorted from blood, taken in a trial of the OX40 agonist ivuxolimab. Source of these receptors: an adult with an advanced solid tumor such as melanoma, head and neck, liver or kidney cancer. Each CDR3 is given with its conserved first and last residue. A D gene is named only where the DNA matches it firmly. The size field is filled for only some rows; it gives once, few, many or a size class.

J,size,V,D,CDR3
TRBJ1-2,NA,TRBV7-8,NA,CASSLAQGGNYGYTF
TRBJ2-1,few,TRBV5-1,TRBD1,CASSLSTGQGWGNEQFF
TRBJ1-1,NA,TRBV28,NA,CATDTRSMNTEAFF
TRBJ2-3,NA,TRBV19,NA,CASSSGQGGADTQYF
TRBJ1-3,NA,TRBV7-9,NA,CASSPRETGNTIYF
TRBJ2-1,NA,TRBV28,TRBD1,CASSLTGTGTLGQFF
TRBJ2-3,NA,TRBV2,NA,CASSRGLSTDTQYF
TRBJ2-3,NA,TRBV7-2,NA,CASGTDGTSTDTQYF
TRBJ2-7,NA,TRBV5-4,NA,CASSLEYSSYEQYF
TRBJ1-6,once,TRBV11-2,NA,CASGLGPFNSPLHF
TRBJ1-5,NA,TRBV18,NA,CASSPGYNQPQHF
TRBJ2-7,NA,TRBV6-1,TRBD2,CASSEGGGGGTYEQYF
TRBJ2-5,NA,TRBV10-3,NA,CAISGGHSAGTQETQYF
TRBJ2-1,NA,TRBV2,TRBD1,CASSPVRTGNNEQFF
TRBJ2-7,NA,TRBV10-3,NA,CAISDGRGPYEQYF
TRBJ2-5,NA,TRBV19,NA,CASSITRETQYF
TRBJ2-2,NA,TRBV4-1,NA,CASSQDRVVIGELFF
TRBJ1-1,NA,TRBV7-2,NA,CASSLDGTAETEAFF
TRBJ2-7,NA,TRBV4-3,NA,CASSQHAGRNEQYF
TRBJ1-4,NA,TRBV18,NA,CASSPAHKGSTNEKLFF
TRBJ1-3,NA,TRBV12-5,NA,CASGLKKPGPSGNTIYF
TRBJ2-3,NA,TRBV6-6,NA,CASSYQGILGDTQYF
TRBJ2-3,NA,TRBV18,TRBD2,CASSPGRLAGGPDTDTQYF
TRBJ2-7,NA,TRBV6-5,NA,CASRSSLGPYEQYF
TRBJ1-5,NA,TRBV6-5,NA,CASRRYPQGPQHF
TRBJ1-3,NA,TRBV29-1,TRBD1,CSVGQSGNTIYF
TRBJ2-3,NA,TRBV4-3,TRBD2,CASSQDPPGLVATDTQYF
TRBJ1-2,NA,TRBV5-6,NA,CASSLDRNYGYTF
TRBJ2-2,NA,TRBV19,NA,CASSQMEGSNTGELFF
TRBJ2-5,once,TRBV7-8,TRBD2,CASSLEYRAGARTKETQYF
TRBJ2-3,NA,TRBV12-1,NA,CASSFWVKRGALSTDTQYF
TRBJ2-7,NA,TRBV18,NA,CASSPLQGPGEQYF
TRBJ2-4,NA,TRBV2,NA,CASREDSTQYF
TRBJ2-5,NA,TRBV19,TRBD2,CASSTGLAEETQYF
TRBJ2-3,NA,TRBV6-5,TRBD2,CASSKIAGSTDTQYF
TRBJ2-7,NA,TRBV7-8,TRBD1,CASSQGDSSREQYF
TRBJ1-2,NA,TRBV5-1,NA,CASSYLGGYTF
TRBJ2-3,NA,TRBV5-6,NA,CASSPFLFTDTQYF
TRBJ1-6,NA,TRBV5-1,NA,CASRPGQMNNSPLHF
TRBJ1-2,NA,TRBV4-1,NA,CASSQAGMTNYGYTF
TRBJ1-1,few,TRBV9,NA,CASSVVPNTEAFF
TRBJ2-3,NA,TRBV4-2,TRBD2,CASSQESAGASTDTQYF
TRBJ1-5,NA,TRBV2,NA,CASSLWVGQPQHF
TRBJ2-5,NA,TRBV5-4,TRBD2,CASRVNSGVAETQYF